These T cell receptor beta chains were read from a single sample in a study of human thymus T cells. The table came from immunoSEQ multiplex PCR; TCRdb's copy has only in-frame clones and leaves some out. The table lists under 95,000 clones, roughly 95% of them singletons. The sequencing sample was made of thymus tissue. The source is a girl under two years old with a congenital heart defect but otherwise immunologically healthy. The CDR3 runs from the conserved cysteine through the conserved F or W. The D gene is left open where the match is weak. The size field is filled for only some rows; it gives once, few, many or a size class.

TGTGCCAGCTTGATTTCCACCGGGGAGCTGTTTTTT | CASLISTGELFF | TRBV7-2 | NA | NA | TRBJ2-2
TGTGCCAGCAGCCAAGGGACTAGCGGATACAATGAGCAGTTCTTC | CASSQGTSGYNEQFF | TRBV4-2 | TRBD2 | NA | TRBJ2-1
TGTGCCAGCAGTGCGCGCAAGGACACTGAAGCTTTCTTT | CASSARKDTEAFF | TRBV27 | NA | NA | TRBJ1-1
TGTGCCAGCAGCCCTCCGGGACTAGCGGGGGCCAGGGAGGAGACCCAGTACTTC | CASSPPGLAGAREETQYF | TRBV28 | TRBD2 | NA | TRBJ2-5
TGTGCCAGCAGTCATGACCGGGACATGGATTCTATGGACTACAATGAGCAGTTCTTC | CASSHDRDMDSMDYNEQFF | TRBV28 | NA | NA | TRBJ2-1
TGTGCCAGTAGTACCCCCGAGGGTACCAAAAACATTCAGTACTTC | CASSTPEGTKNIQYF | TRBV19 | NA | NA | TRBJ2-4
TGTGCCAGCAGCTTCATTGGGGGGGAGACCCAGTACTTC | CASSFIGGETQYF | TRBV7-9 | NA | NA | TRBJ2-5
TGCGCCAGCAGCTCCCAAGGGGCTAGCGGGAGTTCAGATACGCAGTATTTT | CASSSQGASGSSDTQYF | TRBV5-1 | TRBD2 | NA | TRBJ2-3
TGCGCCAGCAGCCAAGATGCCACAGTTAGAGATACGCAGTATTTT | CASSQDATVRDTQYF | TRBV4-3 | NA | once | TRBJ2-3
TGTGCCAGCAGCTCTACAGACGCCGATCAGCCCCAGCATTTT | CASSSTDADQPQHF | TRBV9 | NA | NA | TRBJ1-5
TGCGCCAGCAGACGCGGGACAGGGAGCAATCAGCCCCAGCATTTT | CASRRGTGSNQPQHF | TRBV10-2 | TRBD1 | NA | TRBJ1-5
TGTGCCAGCAGGGAAAGGGACAGGAACACTGAAGCTTTCTTT | CASRERDRNTEAFF | TRBV2 | TRBD1 | NA | TRBJ1-1
TGTGCCAGCAGCCGCTACTCACAAGAGACCCAGTACTTC | CASSRYSQETQYF | TRBV6-5 | NA | NA | TRBJ2-5
TGTGCCAGCAGCTCCGTTGAACCCGGGCGCTATGGCTACACCTTC | CASSSVEPGRYGYTF | TRBV7-4 | NA | NA | TRBJ1-2
TGTGCCAGCCGGGACGTAGCGAGCAACGAGCAGTACTTC | CASRDVASNEQYF | TRBV27 | NA | NA | TRBJ2-7
TGTGCCAGCAGAACGGGCCGCCCGGGCGAGACCCAGTACTTC | CASRTGRPGETQYF | TRBV5-5 | NA | NA | TRBJ2-5
TGTGCCAGCAGCGGGGACGGTCCAGCGCAGTATTTT | CASSGDGPAQYF | TRBV9 | NA | NA | TRBJ2-3
TGTGCCAGCAGCCAAGAAGGGCTAGCGGGAGCAAGCTCCTACGAGCAGTACTTC | CASSQEGLAGASSYEQYF | TRBV4-2 | TRBD2 | NA | TRBJ2-7
TGCGCCAGCAGCCCAACCGGGACTAGCGGGATCCCATCCAGGGCCTACGAGCAGTACTTC | CASSPTGTSGIPSRAYEQYF | TRBV5-1 | TRBD2 | once | TRBJ2-7
TGTGCCAGCAGTTTTTTTGGGACTAGCGGGAGGGGTACTCAGTACTTC | CASSFFGTSGRGTQYF | TRBV28 | TRBD2 | NA | TRBJ2-4
TGCGCCAGCAGCAAGACTCGTTTCTACGAGCAGTACTTC | CASSKTRFYEQYF | TRBV4-3 | NA | NA | TRBJ2-7
TGTGCCAGCAGTGTTTTGCGGCTAGCGGGACGCACAGATACGCAGTATTTT | CASSVLRLAGRTDTQYF | TRBV2 | TRBD2 | once | TRBJ2-3
TGCGCCAGCAGCTTAACCTCGAGGCCCTACGAGCAGTACTTC | CASSLTSRPYEQYF | TRBV5-1 | NA | NA | TRBJ2-7
TGTGCCAGCAGTACTGCCTTTAGGGGGGTGGCCTACAATGAGCAGTTCTTC | CASSTAFRGVAYNEQFF | TRBV28 | NA | once | TRBJ2-1
TGCGCCAGCAGTACCGGACAGGGGACTGGAAACACCATATATTTT | CASSTGQGTGNTIYF | TRBV10-1 | TRBD1 | NA | TRBJ1-3
TGTGCCAGCAGCTTATCCCAACTAGCGGGAGCCGATACGCAGTATTTT | CASSLSQLAGADTQYF | TRBV7-6 | TRBD2 | NA | TRBJ2-3
TGTGCCAGCAGCAGGGGACAGGGCTTTGAAAAACTGTTTTTT | CASSRGQGFEKLFF | TRBV14 | TRBD1 | NA | TRBJ1-4
TGTGCCAGCAGCTTGGCCGGGACTAGCGGCACAGATACGCAGTATTTT | CASSLAGTSGTDTQYF | TRBV5-6 | TRBD2 | NA | TRBJ2-3
TGCGCCAGCAGCCAAGGGAATTCGGTCCCCACGGAGACCCAGTACTTC | CASSQGNSVPTETQYF | TRBV4-3 | NA | NA | TRBJ2-5
TGCGCCAGCAGCTTGGCTCATGGACCAAACTACGAGCAGTACTTC | CASSLAHGPNYEQYF | TRBV5-1 | NA | once | TRBJ2-7
TGTGCCAGCAGCCAGGAGCCAGCAGAAGCGGGAGTCTTCTATGAGCAGTTCTTC | CASSQEPAEAGVFYEQFF | TRBV14 | TRBD2 | NA | TRBJ2-1
TGTGCCAGCAAATTAACCCGGGTTGATTCGACTGAAGCTTTCTTT | CASKLTRVDSTEAFF | TRBV2 | NA | NA | TRBJ1-1
TGCGCCAGCAGCTTGGTACAGTCAGCCTACGAGCAGTACTTC | CASSLVQSAYEQYF | TRBV5-1 | NA | NA | TRBJ2-7
TGCGCCAGCAGCCATACTAGCTCGGGGGGTGAGCAGTTCTTC | CASSHTSSGGEQFF | TRBV5-1 | TRBD2 | NA | TRBJ2-1
TGCAGCGTTGAAGGCAGGGGGCACGGGGCGGTAGGGGCTTTCTTT | CSVEGRGHGAVGAFF | TRBV29-1 | TRBD1 | NA | TRBJ1-1
TGTGCCAGCAGTGAAAAGGTTGTACTAGCGGGATGCACAGATACGCAGTATTTT | CASSEKVVLAGCTDTQYF | TRBV6-1 | TRBD2 | NA | TRBJ2-3
TGTGCCAGCAGCCAAGATGCTGAGAAAGAGCAGTACTTC | CASSQDAEKEQYF | TRBV14 | NA | NA | TRBJ2-7
TGTGCCAGCAGCCCCTGGGACAGGGAGTACAATGAGCAGTTCTTC | CASSPWDREYNEQFF | TRBV6-5 | TRBD1 | NA | TRBJ2-1
TGTGCCACCAGCAGAGATCGGAGCGTCTACGAGCAGTACTTC | CATSRDRSVYEQYF | TRBV15 | NA | NA | TRBJ2-7
TGCGCCAGCAGCTCTCATCTCGGGCAGGGGAAAGAGACCCAGTACTTC | CASSSHLGQGKETQYF | TRBV5-1 | NA | once | TRBJ2-5
TGTGCCAGCAGCGCCGGGACAGTCATCTACGAGCAGTACTTC | CASSAGTVIYEQYF | TRBV28 | TRBD1 | NA | TRBJ2-7
TGCGCCAGCAGCTGCCAACCCCTAGGAACACAGTTCTTC | CASSCQPLGTQFF | TRBV5-1 | NA | once | TRBJ2-1
TGTGCCAGCAATCTGGGGCTCAAAGAGACCCAGTACTTC | CASNLGLKETQYF | TRBV6-1 | NA | NA | TRBJ2-5
TGTGCCAGCAGCGTGCGGTGGGCTGGGAGGTGGGATTACAATGAGCAGTTCTTC | CASSVRWAGRWDYNEQFF | TRBV9 | NA | NA | TRBJ2-1
TGTGCCAGCAGCTACCCCAGGGGGCTTGGGACCCAGTACTTC | CASSYPRGLGTQYF | TRBV7-6 | TRBD1 | NA | TRBJ2-5
TGTGCCAGCAGCTTGGACAGGAGTAATGAAAAACTGTTTTTT | CASSLDRSNEKLFF | TRBV7-8 | TRBD1 | NA | TRBJ1-4
TGTGCCAGCTCACCACCCCCCAGGGTGTACACCGGGGAGCTGTTTTTT | CASSPPPRVYTGELFF | TRBV18 | NA | NA | TRBJ2-2
TGTGCCTGGAGTTTATGGACTAGCGGGAGCAATGAGCAGTTCTTC | CAWSLWTSGSNEQFF | TRBV30 | TRBD2 | NA | TRBJ2-1
TGTGCCAGCAGTTCGGGGAGGGCAAGTCAGCCCCAGCATTTT | CASSSGRASQPQHF | TRBV6-5 | NA | few | TRBJ1-5
TGTGCCAGCAGCCAAGATTTAGCGGGAGGACGATACGAGCAGTACTTC | CASSQDLAGGRYEQYF | TRBV4-2 | TRBD2 | NA | TRBJ2-7
TGTGCCAGCAGTTTATCGGGACAGGGAGGGGTACCCTACGAGCAGTACTTC | CASSLSGQGGVPYEQYF | TRBV27 | TRBD1 | NA | TRBJ2-7
TGTGCCAGCAGCTTAGTTTCGGGGAAGAATGAAAAACTGTTTTTT | CASSLVSGKNEKLFF | TRBV7-2 | NA | NA | TRBJ1-4
TGTGCCAGCAGACAATCTGGTACGGGACGGACTAATGAAAAACTGTTTTTT | CASRQSGTGRTNEKLFF | TRBV28 | NA | NA | TRBJ1-4
TGTGTAAAGCAACGGGGAGAGACCCAGTACTTC | CVKQRGETQYF | TRBV2 | NA | NA | TRBJ2-5
TGTGCCAGCACCTCAACCCCAATTCCAGGGGGGAATGAAAAACTGTTTTTT | CASTSTPIPGGNEKLFF | TRBV7-9 | TRBD1 | NA | TRBJ1-4
TGTGCCAGCAGACAGGCCGGGACAGGACTTTTCTACGAGCAGTACTTC | CASRQAGTGLFYEQYF | TRBV27 | TRBD1 | NA | TRBJ2-7